The entry below gives a single TCR beta chain sequence along with its context. Its antigen is as yet unknown. The source of the sample is a study of beta chain features in type 1 diabetes. Study-wide background: The study found patients and healthy donors alike in age, gender and cell yields.

Expressed TCRB transcripts were sequenced because the entire RNA isolate underwent reverse transcription. Sequencing used immunoSEQ multiplex PCR; TCRdb keeps in-frame clones, though not all of them. Counted here are over 55,000 clones, 52% occurring once; the ten biggest clones make up around 2.5%. From germline, CDR1 is SGHTA and CDR2 FQGNSA. V shed 3 bases and J 9 bases; nucleotides not matched to a gene: 13. The CDR3 sequence is 15 residues long. Findings and caveats of the study: Type 1 diabetes patients had TCRB CDR3s that were shorter (moderately but significantly so) in all four CD4+ subsets.

The material sequenced was Tregs from blood. The chain joins TRBV7-2 to TRBJ2-7, with TRBD1 identical over 8 bases. The sequence was obtained from a woman between 40 and 55 years old with type 1 diabetes. In DNA form, the CDR3 reads TGTGCCAGCAGCTTCCGCCGGACAGGGACCTCGCCGCAGTACTTC. Protein product: CASSFRRTGTSPQYF.